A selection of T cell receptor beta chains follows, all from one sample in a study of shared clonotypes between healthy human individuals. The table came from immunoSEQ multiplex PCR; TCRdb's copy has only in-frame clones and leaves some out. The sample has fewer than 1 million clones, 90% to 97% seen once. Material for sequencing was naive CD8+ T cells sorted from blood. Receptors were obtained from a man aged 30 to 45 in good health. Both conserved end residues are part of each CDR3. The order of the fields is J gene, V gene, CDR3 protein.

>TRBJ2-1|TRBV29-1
CSAQAQTQSYNEQFF
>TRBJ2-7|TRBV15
CATSRVSREYEQYF
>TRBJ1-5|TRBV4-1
CASSQVETSNQPQHF
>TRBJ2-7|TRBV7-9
CASSFGQDSQYF
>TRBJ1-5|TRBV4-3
CASSSGTGNQPQHF
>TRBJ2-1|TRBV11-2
CASSYGLYNEQFF
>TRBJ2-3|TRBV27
CASSPRTGASHRTDTQYF
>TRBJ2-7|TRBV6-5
CASNGAAGSYEQYF
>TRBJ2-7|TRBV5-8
CASSLVGTEYEQYF
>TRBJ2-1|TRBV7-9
CASSTTGEQFF
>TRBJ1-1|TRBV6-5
CASRRNTEAFF
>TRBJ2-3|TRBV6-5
CASSYVSSSTDTQYF
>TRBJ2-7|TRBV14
CASSQDLKLGQYF
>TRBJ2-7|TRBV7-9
CASSPRPGQSYEQYF
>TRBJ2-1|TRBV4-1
CASSQDHVSSYNEQFF
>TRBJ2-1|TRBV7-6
CASSPQGRSSYNEQFF
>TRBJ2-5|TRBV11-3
CASSFRGQGETQYF
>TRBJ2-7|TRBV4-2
CASSQDGLSYEQYF
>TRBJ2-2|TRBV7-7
CASSPEGSGELFF
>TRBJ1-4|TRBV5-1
CASSTGDRGHNEKLFF
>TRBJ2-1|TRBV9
CASSEPVNGASYNEQFF
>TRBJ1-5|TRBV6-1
CASSARGGSNQPQHF
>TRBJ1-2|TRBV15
CATSRVGGGIYGYTF
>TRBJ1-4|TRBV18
CASSPVATNEKLFF
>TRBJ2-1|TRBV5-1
CASSRSDGNEQFF
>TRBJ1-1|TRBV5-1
CASSLGQGLDEAFF
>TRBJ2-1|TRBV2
CASSEARAGDYNEQFF
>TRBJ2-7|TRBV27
CASSLRDWMSEQYF
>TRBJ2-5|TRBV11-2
CASSLGTSGRAETQYF
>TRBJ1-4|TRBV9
CASSVEGNEKLFF
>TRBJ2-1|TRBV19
CASSPPGPAGHEQFF
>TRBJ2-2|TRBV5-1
CASSLGTGNTGELFF
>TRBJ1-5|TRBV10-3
CAISDRNQPQHF
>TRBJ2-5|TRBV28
CASTVRDRASDETQYF
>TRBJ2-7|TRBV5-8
CASSYRTEIPVWEQYF
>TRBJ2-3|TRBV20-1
CSARGPDTQYF
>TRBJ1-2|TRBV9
CASSVSGSGYYGYTF
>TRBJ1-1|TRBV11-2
CASSIETGWGNTEAFF
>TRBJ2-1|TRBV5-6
CASSQALRKFF
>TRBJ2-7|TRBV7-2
CASSFTDTYEQYF
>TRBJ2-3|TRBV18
CASSPPPFEGKLGDTQYF
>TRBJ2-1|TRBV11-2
CASSLDRGSSYNEQFF
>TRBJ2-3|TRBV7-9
CASRTSGTDTQYF
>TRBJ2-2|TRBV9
CASSEGGTGELFF